The clone carrying this T cell receptor (beta chain) was seen only once. Data came from immunoSEQ multiplex PCR; TCRdb stores just in-frame clones and leaves some out. The table lists under 60,000 clones, around 92% of them singletons. This sample was included in a study of T cell changes during pregnancy in multiple sclerosis. V was trimmed by 5 bases and J by 7 bases, leaving 8 bases between them. CDR1 and CDR2 from the germline V gene are MGHDK and SYGVNS. This CDR3 comprises 12 residues. The chain combines TRBV25-1 with TRBJ2-2; no clear D gene. The sequence was obtained from a female donor with multiple sclerosis, enrolled in a pregnancy study. Sequencing used CD4+ T cells from peripheral blood mononuclear cells, obtained after pregnancy. The CDR3 loop reads CASSRSVGELFF. In nucleotides, the CDR3 is TGTGCCAGCAGTCGGTCGGTCGGGGAGCTGTTTTTT.